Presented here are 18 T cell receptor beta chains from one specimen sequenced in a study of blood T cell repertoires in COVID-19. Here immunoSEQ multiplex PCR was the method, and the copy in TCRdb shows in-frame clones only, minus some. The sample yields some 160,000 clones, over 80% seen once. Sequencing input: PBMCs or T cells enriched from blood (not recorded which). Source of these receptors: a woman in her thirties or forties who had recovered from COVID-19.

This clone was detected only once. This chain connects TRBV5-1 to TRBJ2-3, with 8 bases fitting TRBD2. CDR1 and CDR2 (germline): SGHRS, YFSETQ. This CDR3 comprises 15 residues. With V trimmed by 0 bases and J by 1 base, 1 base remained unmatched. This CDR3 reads CASSLELAGTDTQYF. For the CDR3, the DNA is TGCGCCAGCAGCTTGGAACTAGCGGGCACAGATACGCAGTATTTT.

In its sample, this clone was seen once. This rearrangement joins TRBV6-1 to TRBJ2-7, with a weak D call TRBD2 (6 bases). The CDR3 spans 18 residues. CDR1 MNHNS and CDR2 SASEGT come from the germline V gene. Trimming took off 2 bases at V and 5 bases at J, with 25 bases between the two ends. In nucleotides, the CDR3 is TGTGCCAGCAGTGAATTAGCGGACTTAGGATTCTCCAGGAACGAGCAGTACTTC. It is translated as CASSELADLGFSRNEQYF.

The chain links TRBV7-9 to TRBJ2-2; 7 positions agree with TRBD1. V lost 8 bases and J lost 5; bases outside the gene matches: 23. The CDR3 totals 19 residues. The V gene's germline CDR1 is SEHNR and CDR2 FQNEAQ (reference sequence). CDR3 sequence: CASHSTAGTATGITGELFF. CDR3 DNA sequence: TGTGCCAGCCATTCAACTGCCGGGACAGCGACAGGGATAACCGGGGAGCTGTTTTTT.

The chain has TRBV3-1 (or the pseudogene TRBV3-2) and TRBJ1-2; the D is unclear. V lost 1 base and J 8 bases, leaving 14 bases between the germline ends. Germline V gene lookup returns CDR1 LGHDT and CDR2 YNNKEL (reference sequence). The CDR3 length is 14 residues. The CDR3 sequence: CASSQAPQVLGYTF. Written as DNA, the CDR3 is TGTGCCAGCAGCCAAGCCCCGCAGGTGTTAGGCTACACCTTC.

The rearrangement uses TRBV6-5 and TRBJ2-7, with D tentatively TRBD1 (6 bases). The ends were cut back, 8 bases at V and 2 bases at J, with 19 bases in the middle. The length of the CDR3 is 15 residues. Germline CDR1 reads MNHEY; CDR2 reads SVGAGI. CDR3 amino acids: CASSQAGTPAYEQYF. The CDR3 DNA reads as TGTGCCAGCTCTCAGGCCGGGACACCAGCCTACGAGCAGTACTTC.

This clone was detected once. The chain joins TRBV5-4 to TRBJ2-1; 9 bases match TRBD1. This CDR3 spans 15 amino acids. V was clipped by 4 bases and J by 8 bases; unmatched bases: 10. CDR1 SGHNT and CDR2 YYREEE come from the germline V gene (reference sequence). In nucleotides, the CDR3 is TGTGCCAGCAGCAGTCCGGGACAGGGACGGGATGAGCAGTTCTTC. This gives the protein CASSSPGQGRDEQFF. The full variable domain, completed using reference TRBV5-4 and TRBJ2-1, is ETGVTQSPTHLIKTRGQQVTLRCSSQSGHNTVSWYQQALGQGPQFIFQYYREEENGRGNFPPRFSGLQFPNYSSELNVNALELDDSALYLCASSSPGQGRDEQFFGPGTRLTVL.

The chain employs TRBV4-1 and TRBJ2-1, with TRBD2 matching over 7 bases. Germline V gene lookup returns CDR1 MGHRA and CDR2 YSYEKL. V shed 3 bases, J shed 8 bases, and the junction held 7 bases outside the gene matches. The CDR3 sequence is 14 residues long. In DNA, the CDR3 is TGCGCCAGCAGCCACCCGCGGGCGGGGGATGAGCAGTTCTTC. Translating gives CASSHPRAGDEQFF.

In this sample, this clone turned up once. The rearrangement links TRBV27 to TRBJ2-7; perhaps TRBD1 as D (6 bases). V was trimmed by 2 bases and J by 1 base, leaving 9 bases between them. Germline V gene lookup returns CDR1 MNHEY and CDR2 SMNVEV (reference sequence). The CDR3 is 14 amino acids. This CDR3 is CASSLTGSSYEQYF. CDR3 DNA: TGTGCCAGCAGTTTAACAGGGAGTTCCTACGAGCAGTACTTC.

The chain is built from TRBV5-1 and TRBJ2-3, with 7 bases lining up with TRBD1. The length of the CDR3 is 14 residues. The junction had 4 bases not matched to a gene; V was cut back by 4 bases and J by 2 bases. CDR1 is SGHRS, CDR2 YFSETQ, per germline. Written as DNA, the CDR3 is TGCGCCAGCAGCCTCGACAGGGACACAGATACGCAGTATTTT. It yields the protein CASSLDRDTDTQYF.

Here the CDR3 DNA reads TGTGCCAGCAGCTTGAGGAGGGCTTCCCGAAACACCATATATTTT. Its protein is CASSLRRASRNTIYF. V gene TRBV5-6 combines with J gene TRBJ1-3, with D unresolved. CDR1 SGHDT and CDR2 YYEEEE come from the germline V gene. This CDR3 has 15 amino acids. V was pared by 1 base and J by 5 bases, with 13 bases between.

The CDR3 coding sequence is TGTGCCAGCAGCTCAGGACTGTTCGAGCAGTACTTC. It yields the protein CASSSGLFEQYF. The chain recombines TRBV7-9 with TRBJ2-7; D possibly corresponds to TRBD2 (5 bases). This CDR3 spans 12 amino acids. Germline CDR1 reads SEHNR; CDR2 reads FQNEAQ (reference sequence). Trimming left V 4 bases short and J 6 bases short, with 10 bases between.

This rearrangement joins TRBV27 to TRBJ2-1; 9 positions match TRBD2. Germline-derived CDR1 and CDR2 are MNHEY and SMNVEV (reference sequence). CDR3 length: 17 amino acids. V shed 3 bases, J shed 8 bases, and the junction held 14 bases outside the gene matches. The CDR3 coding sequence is TGTGCCAGCAGTTTTGGGTACGTCGCGGGAGGGCCACATGAGCAGTTCTTC. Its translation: CASSFGYVAGGPHEQFF.

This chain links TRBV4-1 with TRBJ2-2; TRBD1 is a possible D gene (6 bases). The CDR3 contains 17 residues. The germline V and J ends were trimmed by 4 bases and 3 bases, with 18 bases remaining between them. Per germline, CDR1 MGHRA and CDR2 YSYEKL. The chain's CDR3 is CASSRGGWGRDTGELFF. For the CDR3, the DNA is TGCGCCAGCAGCCGAGGCGGCTGGGGGCGAGACACCGGGGAGCTGTTTTTT.

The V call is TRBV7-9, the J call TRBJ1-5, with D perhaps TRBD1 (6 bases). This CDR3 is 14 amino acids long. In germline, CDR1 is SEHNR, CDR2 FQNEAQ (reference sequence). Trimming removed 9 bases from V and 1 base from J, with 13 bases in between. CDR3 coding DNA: TGTGCCAGATCGACAGGCGAAAGCAATCAGCCCCAGCATTTT. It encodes CARSTGESNQPQHF.

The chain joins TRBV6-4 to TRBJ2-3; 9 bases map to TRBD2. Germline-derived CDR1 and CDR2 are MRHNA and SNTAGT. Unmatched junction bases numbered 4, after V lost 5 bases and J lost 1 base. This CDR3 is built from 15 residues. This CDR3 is CASSPLAGGTDTQYF. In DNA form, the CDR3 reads TGTGCCAGCAGTCCATTAGCGGGAGGCACAGATACGCAGTATTTT.

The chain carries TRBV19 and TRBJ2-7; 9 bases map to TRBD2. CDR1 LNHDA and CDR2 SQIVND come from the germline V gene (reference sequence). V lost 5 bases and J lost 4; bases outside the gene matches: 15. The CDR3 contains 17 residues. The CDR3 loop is CASSPGQFSGGLYEQYF. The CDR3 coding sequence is TGTGCCAGTAGTCCCGGACAGTTTAGCGGGGGTTTGTACGAGCAGTACTTC.

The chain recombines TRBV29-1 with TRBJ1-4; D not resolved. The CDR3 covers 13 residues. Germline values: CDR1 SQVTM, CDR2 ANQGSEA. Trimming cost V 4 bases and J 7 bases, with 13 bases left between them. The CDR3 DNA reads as TGCAGCGTTGCTGAGACGGAGACTGAAAAACTGTTTTTT. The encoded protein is CSVAETETEKLFF.

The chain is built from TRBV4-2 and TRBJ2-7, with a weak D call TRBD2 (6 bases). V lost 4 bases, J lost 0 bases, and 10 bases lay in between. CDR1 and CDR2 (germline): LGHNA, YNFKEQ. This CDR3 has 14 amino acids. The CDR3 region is CASSPRESSYEQYF. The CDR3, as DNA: TGTGCCAGCAGCCCCCGGGAGAGCTCCTACGAGCAGTACTTC.